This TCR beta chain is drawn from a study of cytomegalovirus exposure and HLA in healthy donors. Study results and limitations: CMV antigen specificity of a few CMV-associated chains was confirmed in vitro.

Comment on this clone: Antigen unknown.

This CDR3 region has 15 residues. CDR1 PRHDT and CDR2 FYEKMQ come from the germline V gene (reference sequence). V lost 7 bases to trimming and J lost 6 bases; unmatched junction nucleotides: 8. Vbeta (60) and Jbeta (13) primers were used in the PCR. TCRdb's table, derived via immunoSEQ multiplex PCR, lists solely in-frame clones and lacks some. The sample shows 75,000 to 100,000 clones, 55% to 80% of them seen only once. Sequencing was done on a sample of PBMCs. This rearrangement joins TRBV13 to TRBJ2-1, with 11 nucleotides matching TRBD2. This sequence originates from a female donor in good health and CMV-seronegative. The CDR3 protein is CASMLSGRGRNEQFF. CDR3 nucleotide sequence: TGTGCCAGCATGCTTAGCGGGAGGGGACGCAATGAGCAGTTCTTC.